Sequencing of this T cell receptor beta chain was carried out in a study of glioma-infiltrating T cells after dendritic cell vaccination. As for the study in general: Autologous tumor lysate-pulsed dendritic cell vaccination was given between the early 2000s and the early 2010s. Dendritic cells derived from monocytes and pulsed with autologous tumor lysate formed the vaccine.

Described time point: after dendritic cell vaccination, including at tumor progression/relapse. This CDR3 spans 16 amino acids. The germline gives CDR1 SNHLY, CDR2 FYNNEI. The J segment lost 0 bases and the V segment lost 2 bases, leaving 3 bases of the junction unmatched. This table comes from immunoSEQ multiplex PCR, and its TCRdb copy is limited to in-frame clones, with some not included. The sample records about 87,000 clones, roughly four fifths being singletons. This clone is a singleton in its sample. The sequenced sample was blood, obtained after dendritic cell vaccination. This TCR derives from a human donor with glioblastoma. The gene calls are TRBV2 and TRBJ2-2; 7 positions agree with TRBD1. In DNA, the CDR3 is TGTGCCAGCAGTGAAAGCGACAGGGCGAACACCGGGGAGCTGTTTTTT. Encoded protein: CASSESDRANTGELFF.